This T cell receptor (beta chain) was identified during a study of T-cell memory formation after mild COVID-19. One entry per CDR3 protein results from TCRdb running MiXCR on the 5' RACE reads. The sample consists of tens of thousands of distinct CDR3 sequences, over 9% of them appearing once. Many counts were recorded for this clonotype. What it binds is not known. V was clipped by 0 bases and J by 6 bases, with 21 bases between them. Germline V lookup: CDR1 MGHDK, CDR2 SYGVNS. This CDR3 has 17 residues. Study-wide results and caveats: There were some responding clones in pre-infection memory, which suggested that cross-reactive memory had joined. Among CD4+ contracting clones, most were CM and EM, and CD8+ ones EMRA.

The receptor's source is an adult woman who had mild COVID-19 (a few samples of this study predate the infection). Cell type and time point are not known. The material sequenced was PBMCs or a T cell subset sorted from them (not recorded which). The chain carries TRBV25-1 and TRBJ2-7, with D maybe TRBD1 (5 bases). The CDR3 spells CASSEYLTAQGFTEQYF. CDR3 in DNA: TGTGCCAGCAGTGAATATTTGACAGCCCAGGGATTTACCGAGCAGTACTTC.